The sequence of this T cell receptor beta chain was determined in a study of blood T cell repertoires in COVID-19. Study-level information: There were acute and convalescent COVID-19 samples, and they came from the United States, Italy and Spain.

Assay: immunoSEQ multiplex PCR; the TCRdb copy retains only in-frame clones and omits some. The data show about 250,000 clones, with around 83% seen just once and roughly 8.7% held by the top ten. This clone was found once. Looked up from germline, CDR1 is MDHEN and CDR2 is SYDVKM. This CDR3 region has 14 residues. The V gene lost 5 bases and the J gene lost 3 bases, with 14 bases spanning the gap. Source material: peripheral blood. This chain connects TRBV28 to TRBJ2-7; D perhaps matches TRBD2 (6 bases). This clonotype originated in a man aged 35 to 55 with active or convalescent COVID-19. CDR3: CASSPPGGLYEQYF. Here the CDR3 DNA reads TGTGCCAGCAGTCCCCCCGGAGGGCTCTACGAGCAGTACTTC.